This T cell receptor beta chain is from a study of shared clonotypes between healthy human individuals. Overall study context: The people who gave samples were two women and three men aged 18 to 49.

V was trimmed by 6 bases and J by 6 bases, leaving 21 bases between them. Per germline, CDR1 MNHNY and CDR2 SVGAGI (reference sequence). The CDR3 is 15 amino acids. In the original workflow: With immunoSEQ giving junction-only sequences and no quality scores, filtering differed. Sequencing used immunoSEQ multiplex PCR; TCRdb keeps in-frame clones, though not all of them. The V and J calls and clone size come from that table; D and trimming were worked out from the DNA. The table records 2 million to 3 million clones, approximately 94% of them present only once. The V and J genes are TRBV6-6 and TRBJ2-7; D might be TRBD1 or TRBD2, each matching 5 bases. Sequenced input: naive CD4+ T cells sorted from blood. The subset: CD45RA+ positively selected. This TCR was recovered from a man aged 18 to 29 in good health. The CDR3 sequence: CASRTGTKRPLEQYF. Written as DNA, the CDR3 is TGTGCCAGCAGAACCGGGACCAAACGGCCCCTCGAGCAGTACTTC.